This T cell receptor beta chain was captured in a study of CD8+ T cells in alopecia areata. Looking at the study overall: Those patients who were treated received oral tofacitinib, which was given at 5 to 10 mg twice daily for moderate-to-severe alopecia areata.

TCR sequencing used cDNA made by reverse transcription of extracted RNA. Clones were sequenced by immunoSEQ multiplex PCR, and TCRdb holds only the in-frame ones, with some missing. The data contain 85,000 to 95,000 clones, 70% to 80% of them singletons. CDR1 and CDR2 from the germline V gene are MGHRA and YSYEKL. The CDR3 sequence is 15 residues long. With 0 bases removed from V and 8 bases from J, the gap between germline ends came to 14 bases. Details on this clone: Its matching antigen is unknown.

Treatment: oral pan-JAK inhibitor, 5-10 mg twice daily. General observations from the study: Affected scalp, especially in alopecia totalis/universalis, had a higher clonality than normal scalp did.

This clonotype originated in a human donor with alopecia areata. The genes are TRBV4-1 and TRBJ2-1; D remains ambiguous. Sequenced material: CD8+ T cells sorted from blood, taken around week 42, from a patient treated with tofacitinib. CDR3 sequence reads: CASSQDDRGSDEQFF. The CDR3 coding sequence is TGCGCCAGCAGCCAAGATGACCGCGGAAGCGATGAGCAGTTCTTC.